This record looks at one TCR beta chain sequence and its context. The protocol was immunoSEQ multiplex PCR, while the TCRdb copy is restricted to in-frame clones and leaves out a portion. The profile shows millions of clones, 95% of them singletons. This sample stems from a study of shared clonotypes between healthy human individuals. The overall study: The study used three CD4 naive, three CD4 memory, two CD8 naive and one CD8 memory plate per donor.

All donors were healthy HIV-negative adults lacking recent acute infections or vaccinations. Material: naive CD4+ T cells sorted from blood. The subset was: CD45RA+ positively selected. The sequence came from a man aged 18 to 29 in good health.

In DNA form, the CDR3 reads TGTGCCAGCTCACCAAGGCTAGCGGGGCCGGCGAACACCGGGGAGCTGTTTTTT. Protein: CASSPRLAGPANTGELFF. The chain couples TRBV18 to TRBJ2-2; the match to TRBD2 covers 9 bases. Germline V gene sequence: CDR1 KGHSH, CDR2 LQKENI. V was pared by 2 bases and J by 0 bases, with 7 bases of the junction left unmatched. CDR3 length: 18 amino acids. Full variable domain (rest looked up from reference TRBV18 and TRBJ2-2): NAGVMQNPRHLVRRRGQEARLRCSPMKGHSHVYWYRQLPEEGLKFMVYLQKENIIDESGMPKERFSAEFPKEGPSILRIQQVVRGDSAAYFCASSPRLAGPANTGELFFGEGSRLTVL.